Described below is a single T cell receptor beta chain sequence and its context. This sample stems from a study of blood T cell repertoires in COVID-19. Assay used: immunoSEQ multiplex PCR; TCRdb lists only in-frame clones, some missing. The sample lists some 33,000 clones; 90% were seen once. Trimming cost V 2 bases and J 9 bases, with 8 bases left between them. The CDR3 has 12 residues. Germline-derived CDR1 and CDR2 are ENHRY and SYGVKD. The sample was peripheral blood. The receptor comes from a man between 65 and 85 years old with active or convalescent COVID-19. This rearrangement joins TRBV10-3 to TRBJ2-1, with a tentative D call TRBD1 (5 bases). The CDR3 nucleotides are TGTGCCATCAGTGAGGCAGGGTTTGAGCAGTTCTTC. Translated, it gives CAISEAGFEQFF.